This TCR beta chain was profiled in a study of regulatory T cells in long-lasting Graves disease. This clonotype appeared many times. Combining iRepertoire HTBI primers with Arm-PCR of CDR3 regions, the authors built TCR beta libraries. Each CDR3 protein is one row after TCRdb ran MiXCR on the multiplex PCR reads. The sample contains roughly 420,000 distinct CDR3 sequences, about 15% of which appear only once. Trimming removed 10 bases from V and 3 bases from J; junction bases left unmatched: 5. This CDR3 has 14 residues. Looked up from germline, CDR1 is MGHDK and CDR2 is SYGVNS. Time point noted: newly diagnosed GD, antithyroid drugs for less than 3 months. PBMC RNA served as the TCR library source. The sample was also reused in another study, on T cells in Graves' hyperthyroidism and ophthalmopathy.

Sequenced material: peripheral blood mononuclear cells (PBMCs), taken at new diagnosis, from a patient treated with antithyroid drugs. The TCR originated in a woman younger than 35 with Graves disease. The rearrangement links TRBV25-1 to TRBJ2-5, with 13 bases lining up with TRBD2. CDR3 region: CATGLAGVEETQYF. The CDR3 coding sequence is TGTGCCACCGGACTAGCGGGAGTTGAAGAGACCCAGTACTTC. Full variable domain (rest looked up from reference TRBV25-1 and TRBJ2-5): EADIYQTPRYLVIGTGKKITLECSQTMGHDKMYWYQQDPGMELHLIHYSYGVNSTEKGDLSSESTVSRIRTEHFPLTLESARPSHTSQYLCATGLAGVEETQYFGPGTRLLVL.